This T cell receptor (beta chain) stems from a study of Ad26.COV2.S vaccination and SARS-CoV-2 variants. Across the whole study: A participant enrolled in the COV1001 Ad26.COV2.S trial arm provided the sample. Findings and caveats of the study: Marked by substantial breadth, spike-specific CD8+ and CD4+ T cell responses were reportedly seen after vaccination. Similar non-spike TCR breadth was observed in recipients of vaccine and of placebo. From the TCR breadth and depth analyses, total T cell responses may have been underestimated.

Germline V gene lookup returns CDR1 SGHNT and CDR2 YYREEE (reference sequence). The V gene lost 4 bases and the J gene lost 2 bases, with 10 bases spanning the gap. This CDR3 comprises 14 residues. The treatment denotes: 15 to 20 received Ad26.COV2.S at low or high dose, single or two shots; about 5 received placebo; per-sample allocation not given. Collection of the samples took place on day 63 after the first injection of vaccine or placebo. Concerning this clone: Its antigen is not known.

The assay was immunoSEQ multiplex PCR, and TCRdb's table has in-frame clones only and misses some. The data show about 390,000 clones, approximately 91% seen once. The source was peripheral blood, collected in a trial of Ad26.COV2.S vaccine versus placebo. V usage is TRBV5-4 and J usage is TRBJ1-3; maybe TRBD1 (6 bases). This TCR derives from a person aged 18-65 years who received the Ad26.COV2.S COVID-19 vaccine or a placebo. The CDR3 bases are TGTGCCAGCAGCAAGGGGGGGCCTGGAAACACCATATATTTT. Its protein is CASSKGGPGNTIYF.